The TCR beta chain described here comes from a study of blood T cell repertoires in COVID-19. Study in general: Samples of COVID-19 (acute and convalescent) were obtained from the United States, Italy and Spain. PBMCs, B-cell-depleted T cells, or T cells were the source of the cDNA or gDNA that made up the material.

In the original analysis: Amplified reference gene primers provided the basis for estimating nucleated cell counts. Clones were sequenced by immunoSEQ multiplex PCR, and TCRdb holds only the in-frame ones, with some missing. V, J and clone size reflect that table, while D and trimming were determined from the DNA. The sample holds some 73,000 clones, more than 60% seen once. The CDR3 is made up of 15 amino acids. Germline loops: CDR1 MNHEY, CDR2 SVGAGI. V was clipped by 7 bases and J by 6 bases, with 22 bases between them. The TCR sequence derives from a man in his sixties with acute or convalescent COVID-19. This chain joins TRBV6-5 and TRBJ2-7; D perhaps matches TRBD1 (5 bases). Sequenced sample: peripheral blood. The CDR3 spells CASTNAQGRNSEQYF. In DNA form, the CDR3 reads TGTGCCAGCACAAACGCCCAGGGAAGGAACAGCGAGCAGTACTTC.